The present entry profiles one TCR beta chain with its context. Its target is unknown. This specimen comes from a study of OX40 agonist ivuxolimab in advanced cancers. In the study overall: Patients got intravenous ivuxolimab at 0.01 to 10 mg/kg every 2 weeks. At 82.7% male, the cohort had a mean age of 60 years, ranging from about 20 to 80. Having had anti-PD-1, anti-PD-L1 or anti-CTLA-4 therapy before was allowed, and around 39% had some. General study results and limits: On average, CD8+ T cells showed a greater number of expanded clones than CD4+.

Assay used: immunoSEQ multiplex PCR; TCRdb lists only in-frame clones, some missing. The sample yields some 70,000 clones, 91% seen once. The specimen was CD4+ or CD8+ T cells sorted from blood, collected in a trial of the OX40 agonist ivuxolimab. The source of this sequence is an adult with an advanced solid tumor such as melanoma, head and neck, liver or kidney cancer.

The DNA of the CDR3 is TGTGCCAGCAGGATGATGACTAGCGTCCACGAGCAGTACTTC. This translates into CASRMMTSVHEQYF. The chain couples TRBV6-5 to TRBJ2-7; 8 bases match TRBD2. CDR1 and CDR2 from the germline V gene are MNHEY and SVGAGI. V lost 6 bases to trimming and J lost 5 bases; unmatched junction nucleotides: 9. CDR3 length: 14 amino acids.